This T cell receptor (beta chain) stems from a study of CXCR3-negative and CXCR3-positive naive CD8 T cells. Notes on the study in general: Memory cells showed distinct TRBV-TRBJ patterns, while the two naive subsets matched. Memory CD8+ cells showed much lower diversity, while both naive subsets were comparably high. Naive subsets displayed similar surface CD5, and TCR strength was inferred from TRB CDR3 properties.

The CDR3 sequence is 14 residues long. Germline V gene lookup returns CDR1 SGHNT and CDR2 YYREEE (reference sequence). cDNA libraries for TRB were generated by 5' RACE incorporating UMI labels. TCRdb reprocessed the 5' RACE reads, with one entry per CDR3 protein and no DNA. Here the sample table reports 20,000 to 25,000 distinct CDR3 sequences. A remark on this clonotype: Its specificity is not known.

The rearrangement joins TRBV5-4 to TRBJ2-7; TCRdb names TRBD2, which stays unverified in the absence of DNA. The receptor was derived from a human donor in good health. Some clones in this sample may be carry-over from other donors' samples. The sample comprised memory CD8+ T cells from blood. The CDR3 region is CASSHPGLSYEQYF.